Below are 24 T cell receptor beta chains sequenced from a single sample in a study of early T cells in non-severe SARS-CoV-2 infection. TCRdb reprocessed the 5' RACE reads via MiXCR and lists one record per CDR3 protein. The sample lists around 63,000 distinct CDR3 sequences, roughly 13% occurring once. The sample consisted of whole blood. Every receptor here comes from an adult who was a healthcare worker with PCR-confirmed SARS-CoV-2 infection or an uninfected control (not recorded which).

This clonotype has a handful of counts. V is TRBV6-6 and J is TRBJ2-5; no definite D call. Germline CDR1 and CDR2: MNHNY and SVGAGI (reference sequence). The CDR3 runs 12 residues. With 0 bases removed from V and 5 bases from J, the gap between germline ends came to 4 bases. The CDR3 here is CASSYSQETQYF. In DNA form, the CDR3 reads TGTGCCAGCAGTTACTCGCAGGAGACCCAGTACTTC.

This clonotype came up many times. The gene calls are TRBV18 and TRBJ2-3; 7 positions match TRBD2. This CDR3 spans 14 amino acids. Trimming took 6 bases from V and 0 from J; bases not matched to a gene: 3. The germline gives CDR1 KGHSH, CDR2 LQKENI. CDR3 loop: CASSRGGSTDTQYF. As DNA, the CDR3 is TGTGCCAGCTCCCGCGGGGGAAGCACAGATACGCAGTATTTT.

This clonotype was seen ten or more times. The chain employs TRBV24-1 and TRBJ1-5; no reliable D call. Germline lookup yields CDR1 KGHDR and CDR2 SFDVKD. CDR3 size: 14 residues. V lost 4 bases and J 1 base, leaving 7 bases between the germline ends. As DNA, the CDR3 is TGTGCCACCAGTGAGGCAGCCAGCAATCAGCCCCAGCATTTT. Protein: CATSEAASNQPQHF.

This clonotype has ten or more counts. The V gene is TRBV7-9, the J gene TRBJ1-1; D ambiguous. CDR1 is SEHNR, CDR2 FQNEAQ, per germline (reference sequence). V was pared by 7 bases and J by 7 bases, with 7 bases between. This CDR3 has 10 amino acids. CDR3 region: CASMAVEAFF. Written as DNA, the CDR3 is TGTGCCAGCATGGCGGTTGAAGCTTTCTTT.

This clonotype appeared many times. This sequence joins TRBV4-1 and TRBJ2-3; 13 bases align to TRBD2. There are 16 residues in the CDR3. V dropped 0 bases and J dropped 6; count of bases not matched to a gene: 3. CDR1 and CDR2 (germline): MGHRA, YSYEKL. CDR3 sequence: CASSQERTSGGDTQYF. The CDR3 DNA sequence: TGCGCCAGCAGCCAAGAGAGGACTAGCGGGGGCGATACGCAGTATTTT.

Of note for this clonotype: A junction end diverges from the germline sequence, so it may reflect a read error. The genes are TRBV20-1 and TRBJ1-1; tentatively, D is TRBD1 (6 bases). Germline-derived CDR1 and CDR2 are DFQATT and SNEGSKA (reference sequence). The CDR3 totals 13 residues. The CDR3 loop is CSAREAWDTEAFF. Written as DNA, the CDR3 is TGCAGTGCTCGAGAGGCTTGGGACACCGAAGCTTTCTTT.

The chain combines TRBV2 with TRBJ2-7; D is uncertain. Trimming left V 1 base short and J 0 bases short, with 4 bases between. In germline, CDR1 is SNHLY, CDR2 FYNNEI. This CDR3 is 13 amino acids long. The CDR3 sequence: CASSEDSSYEQYF. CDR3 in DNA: TGTGCCAGCAGTGAAGACTCCTCCTACGAGCAGTACTTC.

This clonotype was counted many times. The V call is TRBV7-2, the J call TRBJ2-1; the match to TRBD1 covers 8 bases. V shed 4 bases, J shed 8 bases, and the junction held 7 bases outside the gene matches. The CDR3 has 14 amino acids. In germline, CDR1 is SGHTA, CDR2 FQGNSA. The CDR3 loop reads CASSSGTGFDEQFF. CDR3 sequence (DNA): TGTGCCAGCAGCTCCGGGACAGGTTTTGATGAGCAGTTCTTC.

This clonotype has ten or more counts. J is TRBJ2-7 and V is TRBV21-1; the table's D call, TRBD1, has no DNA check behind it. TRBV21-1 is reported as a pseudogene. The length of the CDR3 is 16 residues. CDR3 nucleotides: TGTGCCAGCAGCACGCGGGACAGGTGTTCATCCTACGAGCAGTACTTC. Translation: CASSTRDRCSSYEQYF.

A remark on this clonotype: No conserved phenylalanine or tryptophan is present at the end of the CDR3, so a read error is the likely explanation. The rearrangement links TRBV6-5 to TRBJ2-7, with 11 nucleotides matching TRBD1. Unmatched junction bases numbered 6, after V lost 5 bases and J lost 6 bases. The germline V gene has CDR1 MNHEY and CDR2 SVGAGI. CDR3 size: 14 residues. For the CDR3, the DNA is TGTGCCAGCAGTCCGGGACAGGGGGGGCGCGAGCAGTACTCC. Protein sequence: CASSPGQGGREQYS.

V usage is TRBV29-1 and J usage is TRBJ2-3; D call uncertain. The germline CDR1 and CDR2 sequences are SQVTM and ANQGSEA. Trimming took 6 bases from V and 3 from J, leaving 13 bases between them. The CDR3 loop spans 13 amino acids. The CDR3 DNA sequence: TGCAGCGTCCCCCCCTTAGGTACAGATACGCAGTATTTT. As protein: CSVPPLGTDTQYF.

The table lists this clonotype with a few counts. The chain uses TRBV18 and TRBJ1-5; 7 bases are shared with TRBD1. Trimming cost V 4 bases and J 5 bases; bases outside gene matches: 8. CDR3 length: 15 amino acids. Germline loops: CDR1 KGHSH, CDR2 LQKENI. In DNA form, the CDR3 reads TGTGCCAGCTCACTTCGGGGACAGCTTGATCAGCCCCAGCATTTT. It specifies CASSLRGQLDQPQHF.

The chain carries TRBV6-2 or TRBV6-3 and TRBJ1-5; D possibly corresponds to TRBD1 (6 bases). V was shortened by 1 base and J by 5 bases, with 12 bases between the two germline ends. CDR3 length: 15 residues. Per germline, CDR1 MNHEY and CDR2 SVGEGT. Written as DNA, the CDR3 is TGTGCCAGCAGTTACTTTGGGGGCGATTATCAGCCCCAGCATTTT. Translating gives CASSYFGGDYQPQHF.

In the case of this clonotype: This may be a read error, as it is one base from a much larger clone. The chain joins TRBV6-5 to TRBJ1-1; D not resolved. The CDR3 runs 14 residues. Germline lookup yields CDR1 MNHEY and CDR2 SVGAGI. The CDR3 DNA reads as TGTGCCAGCGGTTACACCGAACACCGCACTGAAGCTTTCTTT. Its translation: CASGYTEHRTEAFF.

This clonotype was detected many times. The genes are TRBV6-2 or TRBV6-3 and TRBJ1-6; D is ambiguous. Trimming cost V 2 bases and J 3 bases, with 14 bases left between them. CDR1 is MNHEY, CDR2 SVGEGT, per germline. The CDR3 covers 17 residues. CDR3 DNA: TGTGCCAGCAGTTACGACTTCAGGACCAACTATAATTCACCCCTCCACTTT. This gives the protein CASSYDFRTNYNSPLHF.

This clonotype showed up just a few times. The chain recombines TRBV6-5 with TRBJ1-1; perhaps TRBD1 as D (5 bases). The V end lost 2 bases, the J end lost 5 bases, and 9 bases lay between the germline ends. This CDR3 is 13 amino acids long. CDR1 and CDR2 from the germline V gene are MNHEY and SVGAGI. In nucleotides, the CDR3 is TGTGCCAGCAGTTACGGCAGGGTAACTGAAGCTTTCTTT. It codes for CASSYGRVTEAFF.

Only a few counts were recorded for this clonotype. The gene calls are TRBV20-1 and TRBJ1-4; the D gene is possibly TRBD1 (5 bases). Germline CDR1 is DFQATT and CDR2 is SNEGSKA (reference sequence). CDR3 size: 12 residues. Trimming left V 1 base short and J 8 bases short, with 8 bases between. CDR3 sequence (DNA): TGCAGTGCTAGAGGGGGACGGGAAAAACTGTTTTTT. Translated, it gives CSARGGREKLFF.

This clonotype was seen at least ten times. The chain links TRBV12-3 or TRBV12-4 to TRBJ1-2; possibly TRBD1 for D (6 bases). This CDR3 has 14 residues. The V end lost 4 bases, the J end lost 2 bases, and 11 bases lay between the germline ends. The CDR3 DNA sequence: TGTGCCAGCAGTTCAGGGGAAGGGAACTATGGCTACACCTTC. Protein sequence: CASSSGEGNYGYTF.

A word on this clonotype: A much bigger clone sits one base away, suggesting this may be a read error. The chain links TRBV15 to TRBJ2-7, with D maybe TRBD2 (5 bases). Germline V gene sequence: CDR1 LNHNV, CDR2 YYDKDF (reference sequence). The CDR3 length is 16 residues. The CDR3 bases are TGTGACACCAGCAGAGGACCGGGCCGGGGTTCCTACGAGCAGTACTTC. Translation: CDTSRGPGRGSYEQYF.

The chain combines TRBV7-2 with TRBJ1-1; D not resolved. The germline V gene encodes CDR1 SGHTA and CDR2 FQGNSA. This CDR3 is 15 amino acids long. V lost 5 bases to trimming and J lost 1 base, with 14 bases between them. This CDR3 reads CASSPRVRENTEAFF. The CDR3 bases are TGTGCCAGCAGCCCGAGGGTGAGGGAGAACACTGAAGCTTTCTTT.

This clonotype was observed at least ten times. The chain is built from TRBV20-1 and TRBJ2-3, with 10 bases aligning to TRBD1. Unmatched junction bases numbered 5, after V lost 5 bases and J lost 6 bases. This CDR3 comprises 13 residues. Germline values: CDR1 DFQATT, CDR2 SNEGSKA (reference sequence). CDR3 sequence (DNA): TGCAGTGCTTACGACAGGGGGCGTGATACGCAGTATTTT. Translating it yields CSAYDRGRDTQYF.

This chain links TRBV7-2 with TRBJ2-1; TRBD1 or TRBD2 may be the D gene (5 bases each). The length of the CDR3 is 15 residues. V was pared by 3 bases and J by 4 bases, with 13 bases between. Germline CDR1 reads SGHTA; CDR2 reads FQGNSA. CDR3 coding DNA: TGTGCCAGCAGCTTGCGACAGTGGACTTACAATGAGCAGTTCTTC. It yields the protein CASSLRQWTYNEQFF.

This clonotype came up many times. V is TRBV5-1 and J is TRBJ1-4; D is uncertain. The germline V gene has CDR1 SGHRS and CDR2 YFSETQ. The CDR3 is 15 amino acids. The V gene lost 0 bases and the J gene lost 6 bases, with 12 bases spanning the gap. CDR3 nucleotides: TGCGCCAGCAGCTTGGACAGCTCCAAGTATGAAAAACTGTTTTTT. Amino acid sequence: CASSLDSSKYEKLFF.

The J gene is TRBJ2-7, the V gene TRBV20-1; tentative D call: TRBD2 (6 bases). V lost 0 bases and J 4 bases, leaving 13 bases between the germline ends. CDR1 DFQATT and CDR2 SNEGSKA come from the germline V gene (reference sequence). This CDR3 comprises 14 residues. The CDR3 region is CSARDPEGTYEQYF. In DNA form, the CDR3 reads TGCAGTGCTAGAGATCCCGAGGGGACTTACGAGCAGTACTTC.